Following are 16 T cell receptor beta chains from one sample sequenced in a study of CD8 T cells in ankylosing spondylitis (dated by TCRdb to between 2016 and 2019). The library was built by means of 5' RACE. Sequencing was carried out with an Illumina HiSeq 2500. TCRdb reworked the public reads: Q25 trimming with fastp, MiXCR clone assembly, productive beta chains retained. Each entry merges the rows of one CDR3 protein and shows their most common DNA and genes. This sample lists approximately 350,000 distinct CDR3 sequences; roughly 22% were detected once. The top ten hold under 15% of the sample. Specimen: blood, either unsorted or a sorted T cell fraction (not recorded which). The source is a male donor with ankylosing spondylitis or in good health (not recorded which).

The chain recombines TRBV4-1 with TRBJ2-5, with D hard to call. This CDR3 has 14 amino acids. Trimming removed 0 bases at V and 5 bases at J, with 10 bases between. From germline, CDR1 is MGHRA and CDR2 YSYEKL. The DNA for the CDR3 is TGCGCCAGCAGCCAAGATTTGGCCTGGGAGACCCAGTACTTC. The encoded protein is CASSQDLAWETQYF.

This clonotype showed up many times. The CDR3 region has the DNA TGCAGCCCGCCGGGGACAAATCAGCCCCAGCATTTT. Its translation: CSPPGTNQPQHF. The chain couples TRBV29-1 to TRBJ1-5, with D possibly being TRBD1 (6 bases). V lost 8 bases to trimming and J lost 4 bases, with 12 bases between them. CDR1 is SQVTM, CDR2 ANQGSEA, per germline. CDR3 length: 12 amino acids. Full variable domain (missing parts from reference TRBV29-1 and TRBJ1-5): SAVISQKPSRDICQRGTSLTIQCQVDSQVTMMFWYRQQPGQSLTLIATANQGSEATYESGFVIDKFPISRPNLTFSTLTVSNMSPEDSSIYLCSPPGTNQPQHFGDGTRLSIL.

This clonotype was detected a few times. The V and J genes are TRBV10-3 and TRBJ2-3; TRBD2 agrees at 13 bases. Germline values: CDR1 ENHRY, CDR2 SYGVKD. Trimming cost V 10 bases and J 0 bases; bases outside gene matches: 7. This CDR3 contains 16 residues. CDR3 coding DNA: TGTGCCACGGGACTAGCGGGGACAATTAGCACAGATACGCAGTATTTT. Translation gives CATGLAGTISTDTQYF.

The sample holds many counts of this clonotype. This rearrangement joins TRBV12-3 or TRBV12-4 to TRBJ2-1; 8 positions match TRBD2. The CDR3 is made up of 16 amino acids. V shed 5 bases and J 4 bases; nucleotides not matched to a gene: 10. As DNA, the CDR3 is TGTGCCAGCAGTCGCGGACTAGCTGGTGGTTACAATGAGCAGTTCTTC. It translates to CASSRGLAGGYNEQFF.

There are a few counts of this clonotype. The J gene is TRBJ2-2, the V gene TRBV6-1, with D possibly TRBD2 on 6 matching bases. Trimming took 6 bases from V and 5 from J, leaving 13 bases between them. The CDR3 extends over 14 amino acids. Per the germline V gene, CDR1 is MNHNS and CDR2 is SASEGT. CDR3 nucleotide sequence: TGTGCCAGCAGCGCGGGGCCGGGGACCGGGGAGCTGTTTTTT. This sequence encodes CASSAGPGTGELFF.

This clonotype was seen a few times. The gene calls are TRBV7-3 and TRBJ1-1; D not certain. Germline V gene data show CDR1 as SGHTA and CDR2 as FQGTGA. V gave up 2 bases and J gave up 0 bases, with 10 bases separating them. This CDR3 has 15 residues. CDR3 DNA: TGTGCCAGCAGCTTAGTCGCCGGCATGAACACTGAAGCTTTCTTT. Translating gives CASSLVAGMNTEAFF.

The chain is built from TRBV10-3 and TRBJ2-5, with D perhaps TRBD1 (6 bases). V was clipped by 0 bases and J by 5 bases, with 13 bases between them. The CDR3 covers 15 residues. Germline CDR1 is ENHRY and CDR2 is SYGVKD. The CDR3 loop reads CAISESSGTRETQYF. The CDR3 nucleotides read TGTGCCATCAGTGAGTCGTCCGGGACACGGGAGACCCAGTACTTC.

This rearrangement joins TRBV30 to TRBJ2-2; D not certain. Trimming took 6 bases from V and 5 from J, leaving 25 bases between them. The germline gives CDR1 GTSNPN, CDR2 SVGIG (reference sequence). The CDR3 is made up of 17 amino acids. The CDR3 DNA is TGTGCCTGCCATTTCGGGCTTCCCAACCAAAGGACCGGGGAGCTGTTTTTT. Translating it yields CACHFGLPNQRTGELFF.

Here the CDR3 DNA reads TGTGCCAGCAGCGTAGCTTTGGGGGGCGGGTTCAATGAGCAGTTCTTC. Amino acids: CASSVALGGGFNEQFF. The chain carries TRBV9 and TRBJ2-1; the D gene could be TRBD1 or TRBD2 (6 bases each). The germline V gene encodes CDR1 SGDLS and CDR2 YYNGEE. Trimming shortened V by 0 bases and J by 6 bases, and 16 bases separated the two germline ends. This CDR3 region has 16 residues.

This clonotype occurred a few times. The chain employs TRBV12-3 or TRBV12-4 and TRBJ2-5; TRBD2 matches 8 bases. The trim removed 7 bases at V and 5 bases at J, leaving 3 bases unmatched. This CDR3 has 12 residues. The CDR3 is CASKGGGETQYF. DNA of the CDR3: TGTGCCAGCAAGGGCGGGGGGGAGACCCAGTACTTC.

The V call is TRBV29-1, the J call TRBJ2-2; D gene unclear. V was clipped by 6 bases and J by 1 base, with 9 bases between them. Germline V gene data show CDR1 as SQVTM and CDR2 as ANQGSEA. This CDR3 region has 13 residues. CDR3 coding DNA: TGCAGCGTCAATCGTGAGAACACCGGGGAGCTGTTTTTT. As protein: CSVNRENTGELFF.

CDR3 residues: CASSTWDGLEDTEAFF. DNA for the CDR3: TGTGCCAGCAGTACCTGGGACGGTCTTGAGGACACTGAAGCTTTCTTT. V usage is TRBV6-1 and J usage is TRBJ1-1, with D possibly TRBD1 on 5 matching bases. With 5 bases removed from V and 3 bases from J, the gap between germline ends came to 19 bases. CDR1 and CDR2 (germline): MNHNS, SASEGT. This CDR3 contains 16 residues.

This chain joins TRBV27 and TRBJ2-7, with no clear D. Trimming took off 7 bases at V and 7 bases at J, with 8 bases between the two ends. CDR1 MNHEY and CDR2 SMNVEV come from the germline V gene (reference sequence). This CDR3 region has 10 residues. CDR3 sequence: CASTYGEQYF. The CDR3 DNA sequence: TGTGCCAGCACGTATGGGGAGCAGTACTTC.

The CDR3 DNA sequence: TGTGCCATCAGTGATCTAGAGGGAGCGGAAGGTTACAATGAGCAGTTCTTC. Its protein is CAISDLEGAEGYNEQFF. The rearrangement joins TRBV10-3 to TRBJ2-1; TRBD2 is a possible D gene (5 bases). Per the germline V gene, CDR1 is ENHRY and CDR2 is SYGVKD. The CDR3 is made up of 17 amino acids. Trimming stripped 3 bases from V and 4 bases from J, with 19 bases between.

The chain uses TRBV5-6 and TRBJ2-7; 11 nucleotides agree with TRBD2. The CDR3 totals 15 residues. V trimming: 5 bases; J trimming: 4 bases; junction bases outside the gene matches: 8. CDR1 and CDR2 from the germline V gene are SGHDT and YYEEEE. CDR3 bases: TGTGCCAGCAGTTTTAGCGGGGGGGCGAGGTACGAGCAGTACTTC. This gives the protein CASSFSGGARYEQYF.

The J gene is TRBJ2-3, the V gene TRBV3-1, with 9 bases lining up with TRBD2. The CDR3 loop spans 17 amino acids. V trimming: 0 bases; J trimming: 4 bases; junction bases outside the gene matches: 8. Germline CDR1 and CDR2: LGHDT and YNNKEL (reference sequence). The CDR3 loop reads CASSQDLGGGAPDTQYF. Written as DNA, the CDR3 is TGTGCCAGCAGCCAAGATCTGGGCGGGGGGGCCCCAGATACGCAGTATTTT.